This is a list of T cell receptor beta chains from one sample in a study of T cell repertoires and HLA-DP antigens. The table came from immunoSEQ multiplex PCR; TCRdb's copy has only in-frame clones and leaves some out. Among roughly 110,000 clones listed, almost 95% were seen once. Their recognized antigens are unknown. The sequenced sample consisted of CD4+ T cells from PBMCs. The receptors here all came from a woman aged 18-30 years in good health and CMV-seronegative. CDR3s include the opening cysteine and the closing phenylalanine or tryptophan. The D gene is left open where the match is weak. Clone size is not always given. Where it is, it says once, few, many or a class for expanded clones.

clone size	V gene	D gene	J gene	CDR3 DNA	CDR3 protein
NA	TRBV6-5	NA	TRBJ2-5	TGTGCCAGCAGCCCCTGGGGGTTCCCCCAAGAGACCCAGTACTTC	CASSPWGFPQETQYF
NA	TRBV9	NA	TRBJ2-3	TGTGCCAGCAGCGTAGGGGGAGCCGCAGATACGCAGTATTTT	CASSVGGAADTQYF
few	TRBV19	NA	TRBJ2-5	TGTGCCAGCATCGGACCCGGGGAGACCCAGTACTTC	CASIGPGETQYF
NA	TRBV9	NA	TRBJ2-1	TGTGCCAGCAGCGTAGCATCCGGGACCTACAATGAGCAGTTCTTC	CASSVASGTYNEQFF
NA	TRBV5-5	NA	TRBJ1-2	TGTGCCAGCAGCCATGAACAAACCTATAACTATGGCTACACCTTC	CASSHEQTYNYGYTF
NA	TRBV10-3	NA	TRBJ1-4	TGTGCCATCAGTCCCAGGGGTATGGAAAAACTGTTTTTT	CAISPRGMEKLFF
NA	TRBV6-1	NA	TRBJ2-3	TGTGCCAGCAGACTAGTCACAGATACGCAGTATTTT	CASRLVTDTQYF
NA	TRBV11-3	TRBD1	TRBJ2-1	TGTGCCAGCAGCTCCCAGGGGGTGAACCTCAATGAGCAGTTCTTC	CASSSQGVNLNEQFF
NA	TRBV7-8	NA	TRBJ1-1	TGTGCCAGCAGCTCATCCCTTGAAGCTTTCTTT	CASSSSLEAFF
NA	TRBV19	NA	TRBJ1-1	TGTGCCAGTAGTATACGCCTGAACACTGAAGCTTTCTTT	CASSIRLNTEAFF
NA	TRBV28	TRBD2	TRBJ2-2	TGTGCCAGTCAGCGGGAGGGGCCAGGCAACACCGGGGAGCTGTTTTTT	CASQREGPGNTGELFF
NA	TRBV4-2	NA	TRBJ2-2	TGTGCCAGCAGCCAAGTCGACAAGAACACCGGGGAGCTGTTTTTT	CASSQVDKNTGELFF
once	TRBV18	TRBD1	TRBJ1-1	TGTGCCAGCTCATGGACAGGGGGTTTTGAAGCTTTCTTT	CASSWTGGFEAFF
NA	TRBV6-5	TRBD1	TRBJ2-4	TGTGCCAGCAGTTCCCCCAGGGGGCGCGAATACATTCAGTACTTC	CASSSPRGREYIQYF
NA	TRBV19	TRBD1	TRBJ2-7	TGTGCCAGTAAAAGAAAGGGACAGATATCAACGGACGAGCAGTACTTC	CASKRKGQISTDEQYF
NA	TRBV6-5	TRBD1	TRBJ2-7	TGTGCCAGCATTAAGACAGGGGGCTCCTACGAGCAGTACTTC	CASIKTGGSYEQYF
few	TRBV5-1	NA	TRBJ1-4	TGCGCCAGCAGCTCGGACGGAACAACTAATGAAAAACTGTTTTTT	CASSSDGTTNEKLFF
NA	TRBV11-2	NA	TRBJ1-2	TGTGCCAGCAGCTTAGCCCCCTATGGCTACACCTTC	CASSLAPYGYTF
NA	TRBV7-2	NA	TRBJ2-5	TGTGCCAGCAGCTTGGCAGGAGGGCAAGAGACCCAGTACTTC	CASSLAGGQETQYF
NA	TRBV2	NA	TRBJ2-3	TGTGCCAGCAGGTTCCTCAGCAAGGCTAGCACAGATACGCAGTATTTT	CASRFLSKASTDTQYF
NA	TRBV6-5	NA	TRBJ2-3	TGTGCCAGCAGTTACTCAAATACGCAGTATTTT	CASSYSNTQYF
NA	TRBV19	NA	TRBJ2-7	TGTGCCAGTAGTAAAGAGGGGACCTACGAGCAGTACTTC	CASSKEGTYEQYF
NA	TRBV5-1	NA	TRBJ1-5	TGCGCCAGCAGCTTGGTGGGGGCCATCAATCAGCCCCAGCATTTT	CASSLVGAINQPQHF
NA	TRBV29-1	NA	TRBJ1-1	TGCAGCGTCCGATCCGGGACGTTAGGGAACACTGAAGCTTTCTTT	CSVRSGTLGNTEAFF
NA	TRBV5-6	TRBD2	TRBJ2-2	TGTGCCAGCAGCTTACCCCCAGCAGGGAGGGCGAACACCGGGGAGCTGTTTTTT	CASSLPPAGRANTGELFF
NA	TRBV7-8	NA	TRBJ1-1	TGTGCCAGCAGCCTTAGTCGCCGAGGGCAGGGGTACACTGAAGCTTTCTTT	CASSLSRRGQGYTEAFF
few	TRBV13	NA	TRBJ1-6	TGTGCCAGCAGCTTAGGTGGCAGGGGATTGCGAAATTCACCCCTCCACTTT	CASSLGGRGLRNSPLHF
NA	TRBV6-1	NA	TRBJ2-7	TGTGCCAGCAGTGAGAGGAGGGGCTACGAGCAGTACTTC	CASSERRGYEQYF
NA	TRBV19	TRBD1	TRBJ1-1	TGTGCCAGTAGTAGCGGACAGGGGCCCCCGAACACTGAAGCTTTCTTT	CASSSGQGPPNTEAFF
NA	TRBV6-5	NA	TRBJ2-5	TGTGCCAGCAGTTATCGGACTGGAGGGCAAGAGACCCAGTACTTC	CASSYRTGGQETQYF
NA	TRBV18	NA	TRBJ1-1	TGTGCCAGCTCCCCCCCGACGCGGACCGAAGCTTTCTTT	CASSPPTRTEAFF
NA	TRBV2	NA	TRBJ1-5	TGTGCCAGCAGTGAAGCGGGGGGAGGATCCCAGCATTTT	CASSEAGGGSQHF
once	TRBV7-9	NA	TRBJ2-2	TGTGCCAGCAGCTTAGGGGGTGCCGGGGAGCTGTTTTTT	CASSLGGAGELFF
NA	TRBV7-2	NA	TRBJ1-5	TGTGCCAGCAGCACGGGTCCCCAGCCCCAGCATTTT	CASSTGPQPQHF
NA	TRBV7-9	NA	TRBJ2-4	TGTGCCAGCAGGGGGTGGGATACGTCGGACATTCAGTACTTC	CASRGWDTSDIQYF
once	TRBV9	NA	TRBJ2-2	TGTGCCAGCAGCCGGGACGGCTGGAACACCGGGGAGCTGTTTTTT	CASSRDGWNTGELFF
NA	TRBV25-1	TRBD1	TRBJ1-5	TGTGCCAGCAGTGAACACAGGGGTAGCAATCAGCCCCAGCATTTT	CASSEHRGSNQPQHF
NA	TRBV4-1	NA	TRBJ2-1	TGCGCCAGCAGCCACCCATCAGGGGTTGGAGTTGTCAATGAGCAGTTCTTC	CASSHPSGVGVVNEQFF
NA	TRBV2	NA	TRBJ1-4	TGTGCCAGCAGTGGCACAGGGTACGCCGATGAAAAACTGTTTTTT	CASSGTGYADEKLFF
NA	TRBV5-1	NA	TRBJ2-1	TGCGCCAGCAGCTTGGTCACTTCTGTCTATGAGCAGTTCTTC	CASSLVTSVYEQFF
NA	TRBV5-1	TRBD1	TRBJ2-3	TGCGCCAGCAGACGACAGGGGTCAGATACGCAGTATTTT	CASRRQGSDTQYF
NA	TRBV27	TRBD2	TRBJ2-1	TGTGCCAGCAGTTTCCCCCCTGCGGGAGGGCGCCACAATGAGCAGTTCTTC	CASSFPPAGGRHNEQFF
NA	TRBV21-1	NA	TRBJ1-4	TGTGCCAGCAGCAAAGGCGGACAGGGGGATCTTGCAACTAATGAAAAACTGTTTTTT	CASSKGGQGDLATNEKLFF
NA	TRBV2	TRBD1	TRBJ1-5	TGTGCCAGCAGTGAAGCGAAGGGGGCCGGTCAGCCCCAGCATTTT	CASSEAKGAGQPQHF
NA	TRBV7-2	NA	TRBJ2-3	TGTGCCAGCAGCCAACGCCCGGGCATGGATACGCAGTATTTT	CASSQRPGMDTQYF
NA	TRBV10-3	TRBD1	TRBJ1-1	TGTGCCATCGTAGGGACAGAACCCGGGGCAGCTTTCTTT	CAIVGTEPGAAFF
NA	TRBV28	TRBD1	TRBJ1-2	TGTGCCAGCAGTTTATTCATCAGGGGGCGGATTGGCGACTATGGCTACACCTTC	CASSLFIRGRIGDYGYTF
NA	TRBV15	NA	TRBJ2-2	TGTGCCACCAGCAGAGAGAGATGGCTTGTCCCCGGGGAGCTGTTTTTT	CATSRERWLVPGELFF
NA	TRBV5-6	TRBD2	TRBJ2-1	TGTGCCAGCAGCGGACTAGCGGGAGGGTTTTACAATGAGCAGTTCTTC	CASSGLAGGFYNEQFF
NA	TRBV5-1	NA	TRBJ1-5	TGCGCCAGCAGCTTGGATGGCGCGTCGGGCCAGCCCCAGCATTTT	CASSLDGASGQPQHF
NA	TRBV6-6	NA	TRBJ2-3	TGTGCCAGCAGCCGCACAGATACGCAGTATTTT	CASSRTDTQYF
NA	TRBV4-3	TRBD1	TRBJ2-4	TGCGCCAGCAGCCAAGGCCCCAGGGGGCCAGACATTCAGTACTTC	CASSQGPRGPDIQYF